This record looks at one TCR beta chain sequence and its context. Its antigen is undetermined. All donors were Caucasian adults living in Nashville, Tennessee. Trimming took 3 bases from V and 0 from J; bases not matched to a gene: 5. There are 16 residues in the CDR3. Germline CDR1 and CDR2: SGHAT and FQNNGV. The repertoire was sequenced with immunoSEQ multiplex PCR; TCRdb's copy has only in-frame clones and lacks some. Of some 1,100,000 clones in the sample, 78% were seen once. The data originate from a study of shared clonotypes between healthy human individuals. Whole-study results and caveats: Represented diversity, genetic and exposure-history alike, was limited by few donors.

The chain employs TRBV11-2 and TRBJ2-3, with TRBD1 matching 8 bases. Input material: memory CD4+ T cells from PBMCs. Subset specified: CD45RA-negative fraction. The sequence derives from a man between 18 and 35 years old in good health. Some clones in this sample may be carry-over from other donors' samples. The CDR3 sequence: CASSFPRTGSTDTQYF. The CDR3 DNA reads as TGTGCCAGCAGCTTCCCCAGGACAGGGAGCACAGATACGCAGTATTTT.